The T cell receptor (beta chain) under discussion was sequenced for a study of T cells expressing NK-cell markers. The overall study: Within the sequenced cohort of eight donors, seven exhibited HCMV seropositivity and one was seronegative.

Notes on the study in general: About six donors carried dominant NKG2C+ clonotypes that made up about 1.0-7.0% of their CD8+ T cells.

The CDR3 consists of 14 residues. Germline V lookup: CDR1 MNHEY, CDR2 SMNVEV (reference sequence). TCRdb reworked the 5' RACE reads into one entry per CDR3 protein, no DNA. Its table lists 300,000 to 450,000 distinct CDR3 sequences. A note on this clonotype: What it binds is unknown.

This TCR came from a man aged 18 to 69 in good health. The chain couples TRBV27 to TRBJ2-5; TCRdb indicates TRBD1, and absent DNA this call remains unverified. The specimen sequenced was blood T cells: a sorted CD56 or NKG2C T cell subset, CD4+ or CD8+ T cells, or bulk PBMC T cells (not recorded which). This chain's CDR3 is CASILGYGGETQYF.